The 28 T cell receptor beta chains given below trace back to one sample, sequenced in a study of shared clonotypes between healthy human individuals. The table came from immunoSEQ multiplex PCR; TCRdb's copy has only in-frame clones and leaves some out. This sample yields about 320,000 clones, of which around 87% are seen a single time; 15% to 20% belongs to the top ten. Sequenced: memory CD8+ T cells sorted from blood. Subset specified: CD45RO+ cells pooled with CCR7-negative TemRA cells. Receptor source: a young man in good health.

This clone occurred a few times. The V and J genes are TRBV30 and TRBJ1-1; a possible D gene is TRBD1 (6 bases). V gave up 3 bases and J gave up 1 base, with 18 bases separating them. The CDR3 totals 16 residues. The germline gives CDR1 GTSNPN, CDR2 SVGIG (reference sequence). The CDR3 nucleotides read TGTGCCTGGAGCACTTGGGGAGGGGGGTCGAACACTGAAGCTTTCTTT. This codes for CAWSTWGGGSNTEAFF.

This chain connects TRBV5-4 to TRBJ2-7; 7 bases align to TRBD1. CDR3 length: 14 amino acids. Germline assignment: CDR1 SGHNT and CDR2 YYREEE (reference sequence). With 4 bases clipped from V and 3 bases from J, the junction kept 7 bases outside the gene matches. Here the CDR3 reads CASSAWSGGYEQYF. The CDR3 DNA reads TGTGCCAGCAGCGCTTGGTCAGGGGGCTACGAGCAGTACTTC.

This clone came up once. For the CDR3, the DNA is TGTGCCAGCTCACCACCAGGGGCGCGGGACACTGAAGCTTTCTTT. This translates into CASSPPGARDTEAFF. V usage is TRBV18 and J usage is TRBJ1-1; the D gene is possibly TRBD1 (5 bases). CDR3 length: 15 residues. Per the germline V gene, CDR1 is KGHSH and CDR2 is LQKENI. Trimming removed 0 bases at V and 3 bases at J, with 11 bases between. Together with reference TRBV18 and TRBJ1-1, the CDR3 gives the full variable domain: NAGVMQNPRHLVRRRGQEARLRCSPMKGHSHVYWYRQLPEEGLKFMVYLQKENIIDESGMPKERFSAEFPKEGPSILRIQQVVRGDSAAYFCASSPPGARDTEAFFGQGTRLTVV.

The chain is built from TRBV20-1 and TRBJ2-5; D not resolved. The CDR3 runs to 8 residues. Per germline, CDR1 DFQATT and CDR2 SNEGSKA (reference sequence). V lost 5 bases and J 13 bases, leaving 8 bases between the germline ends. DNA for the CDR3: TGCAGTGCTCTTTCGGGGTACTTC. Its translation is CSALSGYF.

The rearrangement uses TRBV2 and TRBJ2-1, with unresolved D. From germline, CDR1 is SNHLY and CDR2 FYNNEI. V was clipped by 7 bases and J by 4 bases, with 17 bases between them. This CDR3 is built from 15 residues. The CDR3 sequence: CASTFDGNTYNEQFF. The CDR3 nucleotides read TGTGCCAGCACCTTTGACGGAAATACTTACAATGAGCAGTTCTTC.

This chain connects TRBV6-5 to TRBJ2-7, with 10 bases aligning to TRBD2. CDR1 and CDR2 (germline): MNHEY, SVGAGI. Losses at the gene ends were 4 bases for V and 0 bases for J; bases not matched to a gene: 3. The CDR3 is made up of 15 amino acids. This chain's CDR3 is CASSSSGSLSYEQYF. The CDR3 DNA sequence: TGTGCCAGCAGTTCTAGCGGGAGCCTCTCCTACGAGCAGTACTTC.

The chain joins TRBV6-1 to TRBJ1-2; perhaps TRBD1 as D (5 bases). The V and J ends lost 2 bases and 4 bases respectively, with 14 bases between them. The V gene's germline CDR1 is MNHNS and CDR2 SASEGT. The CDR3 is 15 amino acids. CDR3 region: CASSERRGRRYGYTF. DNA of the CDR3: TGTGCCAGCAGTGAAAGGAGGGGCCGACGCTATGGCTACACCTTC.

The chain joins TRBV5-1 to TRBJ2-7; D possibly uses TRBD1 or TRBD2 (6 bases each). The CDR3 totals 14 residues. V lost 3 bases and J lost 4, with 14 bases in between. Germline CDR1 reads SGHRS; CDR2 reads YFSETQ. In DNA, the CDR3 is TGCGCCAGCAGCTCACGGGGGCAGCGATACGAGCAGTACTTC. This gives the protein CASSSRGQRYEQYF.

The V call is TRBV27, the J call TRBJ2-1; TRBD1 matches 10 bases. Germline V CDR1 and CDR2: MNHEY, SMNVEV (reference sequence). J gave up 8 bases and V 2 bases, and 12 bases lay outside the gene matches. The CDR3 sequence is 17 residues long. CDR3 bases: TGTGCCAGCAGTTTACTGGTCGGGACAGGGGTTTGGTATGAGCAGTTCTTC. This translates into CASSLLVGTGVWYEQFF.

CDR3 region: CASSLPLWRRDPTTDTQYF. CDR3 coding DNA: TGTGCCAGCAGCTTACCGCTATGGAGGCGGGACCCCACCACAGATACGCAGTATTTT. The chain is built from TRBV7-9 and TRBJ2-3; D may be TRBD2 (6 bases). The V end was cut by 2 bases, the J end by 2 bases, with 23 bases between. The V gene's germline CDR1 is SEHNR and CDR2 FQNEAQ (reference sequence). The CDR3 spans 19 residues.

In this sample, this clone turned up a few times. This rearrangement joins TRBV11-2 to TRBJ2-3, with TRBD2 matching over 8 bases. Germline trimming cut 1 base from V and 2 bases from J; bases unmatched to any gene: 2. This CDR3 is built from 15 residues. The germline V gene has CDR1 SGHAT and CDR2 FQNNGV. CDR3 nucleotide sequence: TGTGCCAGCAGCTTAGGTAGCGGGGACACAGATACGCAGTATTTT. Translation gives CASSLGSGDTDTQYF. Full variable domain (rest looked up from reference TRBV11-2 and TRBJ2-3): EAGVAQSPRYKIIEKRQSVAFWCNPISGHATLYWYQQILGQGPKLLIQFQNNGVVDDSQLPKDRFSAERLKGVDSTLKIQPAKLEDSAVYLCASSLGSGDTDTQYFGPGTRLTVL.

As DNA, the CDR3 is TGTGCCAGCAGTTTTATGGAAACCCAAGAGACCCAGTACTTC. This gives the protein CASSFMETQETQYF. The rearrangement joins TRBV27 to TRBJ2-5; no reliable D call. Germline V gives CDR1 MNHEY, CDR2 SMNVEV (reference sequence). The CDR3 has 14 residues. Trimming removed 3 bases at V and 1 base at J, with 9 bases between.

The V gene is TRBV28, the J gene TRBJ1-1; TRBD1 matches 8 bases. Unmatched junction bases numbered 7, after V lost 3 bases and J lost 7 bases. Germline V gene sequence: CDR1 MDHEN, CDR2 SYDVKM. The CDR3 spans 14 residues. The CDR3 DNA follows: TGTGCCAGCAGTTTTTTGGGACAGGAGTTTGAAGCTTTCTTT. This sequence encodes CASSFLGQEFEAFF.

The V and J genes are TRBV27 and TRBJ2-5, with TRBD1 matching over 8 bases. Germline V gene data show CDR1 as MNHEY and CDR2 as SMNVEV (reference sequence). Trimming at V came to 5 bases and at J to 1 base, leaving 9 bases not matched to a gene. CDR3 length equals 16 residues. CDR3: CASSIRTGYSQETQYF. In nucleotides, the CDR3 is TGTGCCAGCAGTATCCGGACAGGGTACTCCCAAGAGACCCAGTACTTC.

V usage is TRBV10-3 and J usage is TRBJ1-5; 7 bases are a match to TRBD1. Trimming took 7 bases from V and 6 from J; bases not matched to a gene: 3. The CDR3 has 12 residues. Germline CDR1 is ENHRY and CDR2 is SYGVKD. CDR3 residues: CAIKNRGQPQHF. CDR3 nucleotide sequence: TGTGCCATCAAAAACAGGGGTCAGCCCCAGCATTTT.

The chain uses TRBV2 and TRBJ2-7; D might be TRBD1 or TRBD2, each matching 5 bases. The CDR3 has 13 amino acids. V gave up 4 bases and J gave up 1 base, with 8 bases separating them. CDR1 is SNHLY and CDR2 is FYNNEI in the germline V gene. CDR3 residues: CASSGDGSYEQYF. CDR3 bases: TGTGCCAGCAGTGGGGACGGATCCTACGAGCAGTACTTC.

This chain connects TRBV4-1 to TRBJ1-6; D is undetermined. V lost 3 bases to trimming and J lost 9 bases, with 6 bases between them. The germline gives CDR1 MGHRA, CDR2 YSYEKL. The CDR3 spans 12 residues. The CDR3 region has the DNA TGCGCCAGCAGCCACCCCGGTTCACCCCTCCACTTT. Amino acids: CASSHPGSPLHF.

This chain links TRBV7-9 with TRBJ2-7, with D possibly being TRBD1 (6 bases). In germline, CDR1 is SEHNR, CDR2 FQNEAQ (reference sequence). The CDR3 is made up of 15 amino acids. V was cut by 1 base and J by 5 bases, with 15 bases left in between. The CDR3 is CASSLVYRDGDEQYF. The CDR3 DNA sequence: TGTGCCAGCAGCTTAGTCTACAGGGATGGAGACGAGCAGTACTTC.

This chain links TRBV2 with TRBJ2-7; the D is unclear. This CDR3 spans 13 amino acids. V lost 6 bases, J lost 0 bases, and 9 bases lay in between. In germline, CDR1 is SNHLY, CDR2 FYNNEI. CDR3 protein: CASRDSTSYEQYF. The CDR3, as DNA: TGTGCCAGCAGAGATTCTACCTCCTACGAGCAGTACTTC.

The chain recombines TRBV28 with TRBJ1-1; 9 positions match TRBD1. The germline gives CDR1 MDHEN, CDR2 SYDVKM. CDR3 length: 15 amino acids. Losses at the gene ends were 6 bases for V and 3 bases for J; bases not matched to a gene: 8. The CDR3: CASSETGTGYTEAFF. CDR3 nucleotide sequence: TGTGCCAGCAGCGAAACCGGGACAGGGTACACTGAAGCTTTCTTT.

This clone showed up just once. This chain uses TRBV27 with TRBJ2-2; D may be TRBD2 (6 bases). The CDR3 length is 14 residues. Trimming pared 8 bases from V and 0 bases from J, leaving 10 bases between. Germline values: CDR1 MNHEY, CDR2 SMNVEV (reference sequence). This CDR3 reads CASGGHTNTGELFF. The CDR3 DNA reads TGTGCCAGCGGAGGGCATACGAACACCGGGGAGCTGTTTTTT.

This sequence joins TRBV7-9 and TRBJ2-5, with D possibly TRBD2 on 6 matching bases. The V gene's germline CDR1 is SEHNR and CDR2 FQNEAQ (reference sequence). The germline V and J ends were trimmed by 1 base and 5 bases, with 14 bases remaining between them. The length of the CDR3 is 15 residues. The CDR3 nucleotides are TGTGCCAGCAGCTTAGTTTCGTCGGGGAGGGAGACCCAGTACTTC. This encodes CASSLVSSGRETQYF.

This chain uses TRBV4-1 with TRBJ2-7, with D unresolved. V lost 4 bases and J 1 base, leaving 11 bases between the germline ends. The CDR3 spans 14 residues. The germline V gene has CDR1 MGHRA and CDR2 YSYEKL. In DNA, the CDR3 is TGCGCCAGCAGCCTAAGAGACTTTTCCTACGAGCAGTACTTC. This codes for CASSLRDFSYEQYF.

This sequence joins TRBV28 and TRBJ2-2; a possible D gene is TRBD1 (6 bases). The CDR3 loop spans 16 amino acids. V was trimmed by 6 bases and J by 1 base, leaving 15 bases between them. Per germline, CDR1 MDHEN and CDR2 SYDVKM. The CDR3 is CASRGRDKGNTGELFF. In DNA form, the CDR3 reads TGTGCCAGCAGAGGCCGGGACAAGGGGAACACCGGGGAGCTGTTTTTT. Combining the CDR3 with reference TRBV28 and TRBJ2-2 gives the whole variable domain DVKVTQSSRYLVKRTGEKVFLECVQDMDHENMFWYRQDPGLGLRLIYFSYDVKMKEKGDIPEGYSVSREKKERFSLILESASTNQTSMYLCASRGRDKGNTGELFFGEGSRLTVL.

The genes are TRBV11-2 and TRBJ1-1; D uncertain. Trimming stripped 8 bases from V and 5 bases from J, with 6 bases between. Germline CDR1 is SGHAT and CDR2 is FQNNGV. This CDR3 contains 10 residues. The CDR3 sequence: CASERTEAFF. CDR3 in DNA: TGTGCCAGCGAGAGGACTGAAGCTTTCTTT.

This clone was detected only a few times. The chain is built from TRBV7-2 and TRBJ2-2, with D unclear. The germline V and J ends were trimmed by 5 bases and 1 base, with 5 bases remaining between them. Per germline, CDR1 SGHTA and CDR2 FQGNSA. CDR3 length: 13 amino acids. CDR3 coding DNA: TGTGCCAGCAGCCCGTTGAACACCGGGGAGCTGTTTTTT. Translation: CASSPLNTGELFF.

This chain links TRBV5-1 with TRBJ1-1; TRBD1 matches 7 bases. The CDR3 is made up of 15 amino acids. Trimming cost V 4 bases and J 0 bases; bases outside gene matches: 6. Germline V gives CDR1 SGHRS, CDR2 YFSETQ. CDR3 residues: CASSAGQIMNTEAFF. The CDR3 DNA sequence: TGCGCCAGCAGCGCGGGACAGATAATGAACACTGAAGCTTTCTTT.

This chain links TRBV7-8 with TRBJ2-2; 8 nucleotides align to TRBD2. CDR3 length: 16 amino acids. V was pared by 2 bases and J by 3 bases, with 5 bases of the junction left unmatched. Germline V lookup: CDR1 SGHVS, CDR2 FQNEAQ. CDR3 DNA sequence: TGTGCCAGCAGCTTAACTCCCGGGGGGGACACCGGGGAGCTGTTTTTT. Protein: CASSLTPGGDTGELFF.